The 12 T cell receptor beta chains listed next were all sequenced from one sample in a study of shared clonotypes between healthy human individuals. Sequencing used immunoSEQ multiplex PCR; TCRdb keeps in-frame clones, though not all of them. Seen here are a few million clones, 85% to 95% observed once, and the top ten hold roughly 0.15%. Input material: naive CD4+ T cells sorted from blood. Subset defined: CD45RA+ positively selected. These receptors were obtained from a man younger than 35 in good health.

The chain combines TRBV18 with TRBJ2-6; D unclear. The CDR3 runs 16 residues. The ends were cut back, 2 bases at V and 0 bases at J, with 8 bases in the middle. Germline V gene data show CDR1 as KGHSH and CDR2 as LQKENI. This CDR3 is CASSPGALSGANVLTF. The CDR3 coding sequence is TGTGCCAGCTCACCAGGAGCCCTCTCTGGGGCCAACGTCCTGACTTTC.

The CDR3 reads CASSSAREQYF. In nucleotides, the CDR3 is TGTGCCAGCAGCTCGGCCCGCGAGCAGTACTTC. The chain couples TRBV7-8 to TRBJ2-7; D unresolved. CDR1 is SGHVS and CDR2 is FQNEAQ in the germline V gene. CDR3 length: 11 residues. V lost 4 bases, J lost 6 bases, and 7 bases lay in between.

As DNA, the CDR3 is TGTGCCAGCAGCGAGGGGGACAGTTCTGGAAACACCATATATTTT. Translating it yields CASSEGDSSGNTIYF. The rearrangement joins TRBV9 to TRBJ1-3; 7 bases agree with TRBD1. After removal of 3 bases from V and 1 base from J, the junction contained 4 bases not matched to a gene. The CDR3 spans 15 residues. From germline, CDR1 is SGDLS and CDR2 YYNGEE. Full variable domain (remainder filled in from reference TRBV9 and TRBJ1-3): DSGVTQTPKHLITATGQRVTLRCSPRSGDLSVYWYQQSLDQGLQFLIQYYNGEERAKGNILERFSAQQFPDLHSELNLSSLELGDSALYFCASSEGDSSGNTIYFGEGSWLTVV.

Turning to this clone: At the DNA level, this CDR3 is encoded by other sequences in the same sample as well. The chain joins TRBV30 to TRBJ2-3; 11 bases line up with TRBD2. The junction had 5 bases not matched to a gene; V was cut back by 0 bases and J by 0 bases. CDR1 is GTSNPN and CDR2 is SVGIG in the germline V gene (reference sequence). CDR3 length equals 17 residues. The CDR3 region has the DNA TGTGCCTGGAGTGTCCTCCGGACTAGCGGGAGCACAGATACGCAGTATTTT. The encoded protein is CAWSVLRTSGSTDTQYF.

V and J are TRBV5-1 and TRBJ2-1; 7 bases map to TRBD2. CDR3 length equals 17 residues. Trimming took 0 bases from V and 9 from J; bases not matched to a gene: 15. Germline CDR1 is SGHRS and CDR2 is YFSETQ. CDR3 bases: TGCGCCAGCAGCTTGGCAGGCGGGAGCCCCCCAATTGGTGAGCAGTTCTTC. Translating gives CASSLAGGSPPIGEQFF.

This chain links TRBV7-6 with TRBJ2-2, with D perhaps TRBD1 (5 bases). The germline CDR1 and CDR2 sequences are SGHVS and FNYEAQ. Trimming left V 3 bases short and J 4 bases short, with 9 bases between. This CDR3 comprises 14 residues. DNA of the CDR3: TGTGCCAGCAGCTTTACCCAGGGCACCGGGGAGCTGTTTTTT. It encodes CASSFTQGTGELFF.

This clone has a handful of counts. The chain is built from TRBV19 and TRBJ1-5; maybe TRBD1 (6 bases). Trimming shortened V by 6 bases and J by 0 bases, and 12 bases separated the two germline ends. The CDR3 is 15 amino acids. Germline assignment: CDR1 LNHDA and CDR2 SQIVND (reference sequence). CDR3 bases: TGTGCCAGTAGATCCACAGGGAATAGCAATCAGCCCCAGCATTTT. This codes for CASRSTGNSNQPQHF. Supplemented by reference TRBV19 and TRBJ1-5, the full variable domain reads DGGITQSPKYLFRKEGQNVTLSCEQNLNHDAMYWYRQDPGQGLRLIYYSQIVNDFQKGDIAEGYSVSREKKESFPLTVTSAQKNPTAFYLCASRSTGNSNQPQHFGDGTRLSIL.

The chain joins TRBV19 to TRBJ2-2; D may correspond to TRBD1 or TRBD2 (5 bases each). The CDR3 runs 14 residues. Trimming took off 7 bases at V and 6 bases at J, with 15 bases between the two ends. The germline V gene encodes CDR1 LNHDA and CDR2 SQIVND (reference sequence). CDR3 bases: TGTGCCAGTAAAGGGACCCTAGGATCCGGGGAGCTGTTTTTT. Translated: CASKGTLGSGELFF.

J is TRBJ1-6 and V is TRBV28; 8 nucleotides align to TRBD1. V was clipped by 6 bases and J by 9 bases; unmatched bases: 13. Per germline, CDR1 MDHEN and CDR2 SYDVKM. The CDR3 runs 16 residues. The DNA for the CDR3 is TGTGCCAGCAGCTCCCCGGACAGGGACGGGGGTTCACCCCTCCACTTT. Its protein product is CASSSPDRDGGSPLHF.

This clone was counted once. One junction end disagrees with the germline gene, perhaps due to a read error. The chain uses TRBV19 and TRBJ2-1; possibly TRBD2 for D (7 bases). The CDR3 is 15 amino acids. In germline, CDR1 is LNHDA, CDR2 SQIVND (reference sequence). The CDR3: CASTHGGRSSNEQFF. CDR3 nucleotides: TGTGCCAGTACCCACGGGGGGCGCTCCTCCAATGAGCAGTTCTTC.

This sequence joins TRBV7-2 and TRBJ2-7, with 7 bases aligning to TRBD2. CDR1 is SGHTA and CDR2 is FQGNSA in the germline V gene. The CDR3 runs to 15 residues. J lost 4 bases, V lost 5 bases, and 11 bases had no gene match. CDR3 nucleotide sequence: TGTGCCAGCAGCCCGTCTTTGGGGGGGACGTACGAGCAGTACTTC. Protein sequence: CASSPSLGGTYEQYF.

V is TRBV6-6 and J is TRBJ2-1; D perhaps matches TRBD2 (7 bases). CDR1 is MNHNY and CDR2 is SVGAGI in the germline V gene (reference sequence). The CDR3 covers 13 residues. V lost 7 bases to trimming and J lost 7 bases, with 14 bases between them. The CDR3 sequence is CASTVSGTNEQFF. Here the CDR3 DNA reads TGTGCCAGCACCGTCAGCGGGACAAATGAGCAGTTCTTC.